This T cell receptor (beta chain) was captured by sequencing in a study of T-cell memory formation after mild COVID-19. Study-wide background: Among the donors, TCR clusters were largely specific to each donor. Findings and limits, study-wide: Clones that got smaller from day 15 to 85 had even CD4/CD8, while clones growing later tipped toward CD4+. Contracting CD4+ clones sat mainly in CM and EM; CD8+ in EMRA.

In TCRdb, the 5' RACE reads were re-called with MiXCR into one record per CDR3 protein. The sample includes around 200,000 distinct CDR3 sequences, roughly 17% of them seen just once. Trimming cost V 2 bases and J 2 bases, with 16 bases left between them. The CDR3 sequence is 16 residues long. The V gene's germline CDR1 is SGHRS and CDR2 YFSETQ. As for this clonotype: Antigen: not known.

The receptor comes from an adult woman who had mild COVID-19 (a few samples of this study predate the infection). Cell type and time point are not known. The specimen sequenced was PBMCs or a T cell subset sorted from them (not recorded which). This sequence joins TRBV5-1 and TRBJ2-5, with D possibly called TRBD1 or TRBD2 (5 bases each). The CDR3 coding sequence is TGCGCCAGCAGCTTTCAGTTGGGGGTACCTCAAGAGACCCAGTACTTC. Translated, it gives CASSFQLGVPQETQYF.